The T cell receptor beta chain under discussion was sequenced for a study of OX40 agonist ivuxolimab in advanced cancers. The germline CDR1 and CDR2 sequences are LNHDA and SQIVND (reference sequence). CDR3 length: 13 amino acids. Trimming removed 7 bases from V and 5 bases from J, with 11 bases in between. Only in-frame clones appear in the TCRdb table, and some are missing; sequencing was by immunoSEQ multiplex PCR. The sample has about 71,000 clones; roughly 81% are singletons. In regard to this clone: Its antigen is as yet unknown.

Study findings and constraints: At 0.1 to 3.0 mg/kg, clonal expansion of CD4+ and CD8+ blood T cells had occurred by week 6.

The sample was CD4+ or CD8+ T cells sorted from blood, taken in a trial of the OX40 agonist ivuxolimab. The gene calls are TRBV19 and TRBJ2-2; D gene unclear. The source of this sequence is an adult with an advanced solid tumor such as melanoma, head and neck, liver or kidney cancer. The CDR3: CASIGPWTGELFF. Here the CDR3 DNA reads TGTGCCAGTATCGGCCCCTGGACCGGGGAGCTGTTTTTT. Looking up the rest from reference TRBV19 and TRBJ2-2 gives the full variable domain: DGGITQSPKYLFRKEGQNVTLSCEQNLNHDAMYWYRQDPGQGLRLIYYSQIVNDFQKGDIAEGYSVSREKKESFPLTVTSAQKNPTAFYLCASIGPWTGELFFGEGSRLTVL.